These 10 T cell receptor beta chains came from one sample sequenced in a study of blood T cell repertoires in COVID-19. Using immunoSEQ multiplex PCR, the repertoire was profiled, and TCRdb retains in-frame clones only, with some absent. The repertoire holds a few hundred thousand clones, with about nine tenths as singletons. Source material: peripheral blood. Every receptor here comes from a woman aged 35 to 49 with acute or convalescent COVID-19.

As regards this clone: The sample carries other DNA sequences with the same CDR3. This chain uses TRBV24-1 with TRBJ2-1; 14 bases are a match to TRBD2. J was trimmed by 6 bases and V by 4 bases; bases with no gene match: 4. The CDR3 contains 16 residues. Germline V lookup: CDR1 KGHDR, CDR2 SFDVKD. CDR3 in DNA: TGTGCCACCAGTGACACAGGACTAGCGGGGGGCAATGAGCAGTTCTTC. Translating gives CATSDTGLAGGNEQFF.

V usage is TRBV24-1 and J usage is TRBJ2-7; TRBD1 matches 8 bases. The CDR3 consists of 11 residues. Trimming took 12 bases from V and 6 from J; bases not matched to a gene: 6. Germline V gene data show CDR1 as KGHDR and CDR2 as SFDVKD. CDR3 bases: TGTGCCGCGGACAGGGTTGGCGAGCAGTACGTC. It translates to CAADRVGEQYV.

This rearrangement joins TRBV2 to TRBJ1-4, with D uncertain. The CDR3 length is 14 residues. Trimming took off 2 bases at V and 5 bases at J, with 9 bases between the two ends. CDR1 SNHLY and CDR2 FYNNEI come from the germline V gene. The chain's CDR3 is CASSEYRVNEKLFF. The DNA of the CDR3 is TGTGCCAGCAGTGAATACAGAGTGAATGAAAAACTGTTTTTT.

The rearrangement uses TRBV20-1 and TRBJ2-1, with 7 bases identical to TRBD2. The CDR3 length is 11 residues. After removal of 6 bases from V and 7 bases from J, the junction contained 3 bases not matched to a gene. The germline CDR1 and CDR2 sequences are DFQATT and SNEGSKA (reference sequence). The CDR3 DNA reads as TGCAGTGCCGAGGGAGGGAATGAGCAGTTCTTC. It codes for CSAEGGNEQFF.

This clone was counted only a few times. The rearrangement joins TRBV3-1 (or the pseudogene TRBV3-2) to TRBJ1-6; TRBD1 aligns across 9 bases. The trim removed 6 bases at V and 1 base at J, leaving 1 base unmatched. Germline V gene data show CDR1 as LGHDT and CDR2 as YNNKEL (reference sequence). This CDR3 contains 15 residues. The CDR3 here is CASRDRGSYNSPLHF. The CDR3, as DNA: TGTGCCAGCAGGGACAGGGGTTCCTATAATTCACCCCTCCACTTT.

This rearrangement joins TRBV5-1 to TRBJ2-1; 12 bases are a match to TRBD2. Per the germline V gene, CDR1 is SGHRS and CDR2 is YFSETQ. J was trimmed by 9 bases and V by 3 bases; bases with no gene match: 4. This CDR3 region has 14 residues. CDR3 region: CASSSGLAGSEQFF. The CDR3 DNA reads TGCGCCAGCAGCTCCGGACTAGCGGGGAGTGAGCAGTTCTTC.

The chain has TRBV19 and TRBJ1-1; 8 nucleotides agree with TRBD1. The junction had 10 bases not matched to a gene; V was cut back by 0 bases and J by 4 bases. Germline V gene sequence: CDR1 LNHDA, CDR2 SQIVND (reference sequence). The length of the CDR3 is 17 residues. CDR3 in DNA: TGTGCCAGTAGTATAGATCCGGGACAGGAGGACGCCACTGAAGCTTTCTTT. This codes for CASSIDPGQEDATEAFF.

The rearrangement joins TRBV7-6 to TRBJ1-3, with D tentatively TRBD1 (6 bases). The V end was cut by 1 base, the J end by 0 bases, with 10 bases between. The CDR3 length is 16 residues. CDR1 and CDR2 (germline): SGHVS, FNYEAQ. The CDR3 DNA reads TGTGCCAGCAGCTTAGAACAGGGTAGCTCTGGAAACACCATATATTTT. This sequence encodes CASSLEQGSSGNTIYF.

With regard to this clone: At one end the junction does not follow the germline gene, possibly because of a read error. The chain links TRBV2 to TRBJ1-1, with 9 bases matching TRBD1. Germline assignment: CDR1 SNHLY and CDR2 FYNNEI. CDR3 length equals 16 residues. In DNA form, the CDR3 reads TGTGCCAGCAGCGAAGGTAGGACAGGGGCGAACACTGAAGCTTTCTTT. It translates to CASSEGRTGANTEAFF.

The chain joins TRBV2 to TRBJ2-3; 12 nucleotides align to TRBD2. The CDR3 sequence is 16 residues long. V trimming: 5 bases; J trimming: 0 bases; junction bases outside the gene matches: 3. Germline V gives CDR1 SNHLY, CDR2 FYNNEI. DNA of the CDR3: TGTGCCAGCAGTTTTGGACTAGCGGGGAGCACAGATACGCAGTATTTT. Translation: CASSFGLAGSTDTQYF.